This T cell receptor beta chain was recovered during a study of identical twins. Study-level findings and limits: Diverse VJ usage suggested most zero-insertion clonotypes were not invariant T cells.

From the 5' RACE reads, TCRdb called clonotypes with MiXCR, one entry per CDR3 protein. The sample has about 520,000 distinct CDR3 sequences; 22% are singletons. About this clonotype: No antigen is known for it.

With 6 bases removed from V and 4 bases from J, the gap between germline ends came to 11 bases. This CDR3 comprises 13 residues. A further study also used this sample, focusing on T cells expressing NK-cell markers.

This chain uses TRBV12-3 or TRBV12-4 with TRBJ2-3, with a possible D match to TRBD1 (5 bases). This receptor was taken from a woman younger than 30 in good health. Input material: CD4+ T cells sorted from blood. The CDR3 DNA reads TGTGCCAGCAGATCCCGACAGTCAGATACGCAGTATTTT. Protein product: CASRSRQSDTQYF.